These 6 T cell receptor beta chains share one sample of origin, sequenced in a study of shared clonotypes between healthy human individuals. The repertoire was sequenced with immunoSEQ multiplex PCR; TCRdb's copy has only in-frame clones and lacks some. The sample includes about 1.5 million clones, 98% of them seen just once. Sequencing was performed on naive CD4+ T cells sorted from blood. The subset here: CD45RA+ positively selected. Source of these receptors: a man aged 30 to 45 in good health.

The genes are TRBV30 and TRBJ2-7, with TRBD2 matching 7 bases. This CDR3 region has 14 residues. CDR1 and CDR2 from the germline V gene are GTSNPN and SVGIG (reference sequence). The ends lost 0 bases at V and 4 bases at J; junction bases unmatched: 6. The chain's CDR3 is CAWSVGLAEYEQYF. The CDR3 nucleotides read TGTGCCTGGAGTGTAGGTCTAGCGGAATACGAGCAGTACTTC.

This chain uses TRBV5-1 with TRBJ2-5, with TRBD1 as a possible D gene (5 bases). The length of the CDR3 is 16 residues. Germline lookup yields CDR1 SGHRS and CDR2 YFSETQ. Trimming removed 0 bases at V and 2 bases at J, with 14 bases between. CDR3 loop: CASSLEASGAQETQYF. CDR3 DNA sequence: TGCGCCAGCAGCTTGGAGGCATCTGGGGCACAAGAGACCCAGTACTTC.

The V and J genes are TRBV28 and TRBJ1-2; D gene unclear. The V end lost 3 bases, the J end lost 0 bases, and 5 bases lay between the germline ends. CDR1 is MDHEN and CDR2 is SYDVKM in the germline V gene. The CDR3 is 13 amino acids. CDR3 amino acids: CASSLPTNYGYTF. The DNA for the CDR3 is TGTGCCAGCAGTTTGCCGACTAACTATGGCTACACCTTC.

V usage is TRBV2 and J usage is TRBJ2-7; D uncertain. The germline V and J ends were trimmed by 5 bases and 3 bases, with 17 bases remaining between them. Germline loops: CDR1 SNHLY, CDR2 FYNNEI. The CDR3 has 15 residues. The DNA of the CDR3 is TGTGCCAGCAGTCCAAACCTGGGCGGCGGCTACGAGCAGTACTTC. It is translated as CASSPNLGGGYEQYF. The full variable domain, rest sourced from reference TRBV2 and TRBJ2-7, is EPEVTQTPSHQVTQMGQEVILRCVPISNHLYFYWYRQILGQKVEFLVSFYNNEISEKSEIFDDQFSVERPDGSNFTLKIRSTKLEDSAMYFCASSPNLGGGYEQYFGPGTRLTVT.

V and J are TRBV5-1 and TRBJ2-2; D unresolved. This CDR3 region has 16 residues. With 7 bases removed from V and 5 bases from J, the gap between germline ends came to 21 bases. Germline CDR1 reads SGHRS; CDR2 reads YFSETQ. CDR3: CASRSRPLNPTGELFF. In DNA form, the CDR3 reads TGCGCCAGCCGTTCGCGACCCTTAAACCCGACCGGGGAGCTGTTTTTT.

The CDR3 loop is CASSLFGSTEAFF. CDR3 sequence (DNA): TGTGCCAGCAGCTTGTTCGGGAGCACTGAAGCTTTCTTT. V and J are TRBV5-5 and TRBJ1-1; no clear D. Trimming pared 1 base from V and 4 bases from J, leaving 8 bases between. Per the germline V gene, CDR1 is SGHKS and CDR2 is YYEKEE (reference sequence). The CDR3 contains 13 residues.